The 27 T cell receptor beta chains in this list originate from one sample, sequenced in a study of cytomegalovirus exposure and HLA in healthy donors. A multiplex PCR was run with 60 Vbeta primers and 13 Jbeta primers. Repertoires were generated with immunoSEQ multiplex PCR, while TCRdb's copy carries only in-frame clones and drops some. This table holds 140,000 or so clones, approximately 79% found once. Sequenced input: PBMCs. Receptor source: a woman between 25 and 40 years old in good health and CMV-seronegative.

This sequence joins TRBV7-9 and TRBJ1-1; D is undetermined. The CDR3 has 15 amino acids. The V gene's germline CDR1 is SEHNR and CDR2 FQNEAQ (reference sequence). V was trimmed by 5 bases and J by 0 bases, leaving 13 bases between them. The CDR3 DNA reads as TGTGCCAGCAGCCGTCTCCTTGCGGTGAACACTGAAGCTTTCTTT. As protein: CASSRLLAVNTEAFF.

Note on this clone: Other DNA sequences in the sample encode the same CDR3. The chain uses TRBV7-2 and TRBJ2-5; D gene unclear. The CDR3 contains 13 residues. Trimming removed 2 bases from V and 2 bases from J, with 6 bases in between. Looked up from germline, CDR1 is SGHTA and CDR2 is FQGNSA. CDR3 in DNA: TGTGCCAGCAGCTTAAACAGACAAGAGACCCAGTACTTC. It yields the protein CASSLNRQETQYF.

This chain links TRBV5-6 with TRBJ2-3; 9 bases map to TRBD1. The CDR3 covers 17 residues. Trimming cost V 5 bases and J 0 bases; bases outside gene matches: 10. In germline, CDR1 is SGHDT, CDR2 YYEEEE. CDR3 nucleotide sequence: TGTGCCAGCAGTACAGGGGGCCTAGCGGAAAGCACAGATACGCAGTATTTT. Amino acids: CASSTGGLAESTDTQYF.

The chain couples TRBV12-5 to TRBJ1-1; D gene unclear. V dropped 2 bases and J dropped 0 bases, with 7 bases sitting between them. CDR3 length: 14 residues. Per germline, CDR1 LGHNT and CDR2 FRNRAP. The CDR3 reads CASGLPFMNTEAFF. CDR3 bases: TGTGCTAGTGGTTTGCCGTTTATGAACACTGAAGCTTTCTTT.

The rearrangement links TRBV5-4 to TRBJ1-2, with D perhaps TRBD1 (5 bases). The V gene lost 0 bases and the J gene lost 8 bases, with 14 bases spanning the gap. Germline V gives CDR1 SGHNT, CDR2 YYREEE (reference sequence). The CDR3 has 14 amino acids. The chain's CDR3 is CASSLVREGRGYTF. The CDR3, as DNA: TGTGCCAGCAGCTTGGTCAGGGAGGGTCGGGGCTACACCTTC. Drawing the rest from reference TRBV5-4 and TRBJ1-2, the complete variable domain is ETGVTQSPTHLIKTRGQQVTLRCSSQSGHNTVSWYQQALGQGPQFIFQYYREEENGRGNFPPRFSGLQFPNYSSELNVNALELDDSALYLCASSLVREGRGYTFGSGTRLTVV.

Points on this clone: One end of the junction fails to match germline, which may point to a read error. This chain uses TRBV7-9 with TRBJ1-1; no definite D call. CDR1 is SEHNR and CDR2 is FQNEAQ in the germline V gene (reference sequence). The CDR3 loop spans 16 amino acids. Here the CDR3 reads CSSSLDGSRHGTEAFF. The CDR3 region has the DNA TGTTCCAGCAGCTTAGACGGGAGTCGGCACGGCACTGAAGCTTTCTTT.

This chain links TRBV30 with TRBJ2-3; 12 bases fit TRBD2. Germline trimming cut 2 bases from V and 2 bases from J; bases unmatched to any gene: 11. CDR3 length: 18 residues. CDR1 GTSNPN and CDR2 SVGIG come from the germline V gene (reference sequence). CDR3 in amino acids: CAWSLLAGGPDNTDTQYF. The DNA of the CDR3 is TGTGCCTGGAGTCTTCTAGCGGGAGGGCCCGATAACACAGATACGCAGTATTTT.

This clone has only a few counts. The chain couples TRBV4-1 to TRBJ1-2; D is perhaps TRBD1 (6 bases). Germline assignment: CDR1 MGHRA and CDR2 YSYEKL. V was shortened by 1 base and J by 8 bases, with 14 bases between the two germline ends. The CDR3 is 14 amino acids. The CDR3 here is CASSQGLRGFGYTF. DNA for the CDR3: TGCGCCAGCAGCCAAGGTCTCAGGGGATTCGGCTACACCTTC.

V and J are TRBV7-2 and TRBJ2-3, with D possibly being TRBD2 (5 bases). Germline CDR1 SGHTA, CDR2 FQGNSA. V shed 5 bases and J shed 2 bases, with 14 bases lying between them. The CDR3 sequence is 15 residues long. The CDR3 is CASSDSGRSTDTQYF. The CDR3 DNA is TGTGCCAGCAGCGATAGTGGGAGATCCACAGATACGCAGTATTTT.

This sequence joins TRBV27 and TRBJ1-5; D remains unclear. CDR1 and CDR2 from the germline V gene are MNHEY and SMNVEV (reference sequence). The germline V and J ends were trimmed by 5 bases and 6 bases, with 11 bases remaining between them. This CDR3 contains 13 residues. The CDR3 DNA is TGTGCCAGCAGTCCCCTTGCGGCTCAGCCCCAGCATTTT. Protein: CASSPLAAQPQHF.

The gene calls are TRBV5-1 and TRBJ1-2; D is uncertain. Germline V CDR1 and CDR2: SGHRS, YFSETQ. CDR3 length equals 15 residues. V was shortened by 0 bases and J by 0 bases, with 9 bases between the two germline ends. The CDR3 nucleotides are TGCGCCAGCAGCTTGGTCACAGCCTCTAACTATGGCTACACCTTC. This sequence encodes CASSLVTASNYGYTF.

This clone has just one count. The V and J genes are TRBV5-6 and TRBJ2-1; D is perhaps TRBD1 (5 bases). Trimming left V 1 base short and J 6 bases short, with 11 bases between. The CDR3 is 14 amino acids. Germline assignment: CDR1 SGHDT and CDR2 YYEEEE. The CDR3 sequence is CASSLYPGPNEQFF. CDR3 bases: TGTGCCAGCAGCTTGTATCCAGGGCCCAATGAGCAGTTCTTC. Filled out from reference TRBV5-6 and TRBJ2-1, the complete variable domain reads DAGVTQSPTHLIKTRGQQVTLRCSPKSGHDTVSWYQQALGQGPQFIFQYYEEEERQRGNFPDRFSGHQFPNYSSELNVNALLLGDSALYLCASSLYPGPNEQFFGPGTRLTVL.

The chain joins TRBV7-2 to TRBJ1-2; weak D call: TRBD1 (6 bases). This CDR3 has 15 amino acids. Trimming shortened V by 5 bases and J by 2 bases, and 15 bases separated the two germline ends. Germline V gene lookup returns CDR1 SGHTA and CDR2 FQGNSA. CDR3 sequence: CASSRGRGLNYGYTF. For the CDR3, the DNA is TGTGCCAGCAGCAGGGGAAGGGGGTTGAACTATGGCTACACCTTC.

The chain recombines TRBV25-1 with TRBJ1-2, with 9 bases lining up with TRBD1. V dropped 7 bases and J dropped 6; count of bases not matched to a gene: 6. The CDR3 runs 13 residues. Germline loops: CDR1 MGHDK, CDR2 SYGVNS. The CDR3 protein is CASTTGGTDGYTF. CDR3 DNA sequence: TGTGCCAGCACAACAGGGGGCACGGATGGCTACACCTTC.

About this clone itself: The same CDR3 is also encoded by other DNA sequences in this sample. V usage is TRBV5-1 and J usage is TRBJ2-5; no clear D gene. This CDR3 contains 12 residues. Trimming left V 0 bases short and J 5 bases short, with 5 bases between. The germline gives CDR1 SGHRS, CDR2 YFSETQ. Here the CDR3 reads CASSLDLETQYF. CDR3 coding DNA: TGCGCCAGCAGCTTGGACTTGGAGACCCAGTACTTC.

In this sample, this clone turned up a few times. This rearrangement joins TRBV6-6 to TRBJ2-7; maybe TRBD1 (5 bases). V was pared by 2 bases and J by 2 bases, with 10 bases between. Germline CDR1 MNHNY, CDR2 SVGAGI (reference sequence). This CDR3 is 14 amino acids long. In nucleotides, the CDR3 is TGTGCCAGCAGTTACGCAACAGGTGCCTACGAGCAGTACTTC. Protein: CASSYATGAYEQYF.

The CDR3 bases are TGCGCCAGCAGCTGGGACAGGGTTAATGAGCAGTTCTTC. Amino acids: CASSWDRVNEQFF. J is TRBJ2-1 and V is TRBV5-1; TRBD1 agrees at 9 bases. The germline gives CDR1 SGHRS, CDR2 YFSETQ. V trimming: 3 bases; J trimming: 7 bases; junction bases outside the gene matches: 2. This CDR3 comprises 13 residues.

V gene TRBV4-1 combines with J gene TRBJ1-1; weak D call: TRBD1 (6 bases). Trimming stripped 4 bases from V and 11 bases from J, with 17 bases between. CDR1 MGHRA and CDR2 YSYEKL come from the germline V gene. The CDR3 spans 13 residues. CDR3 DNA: TGCGCCAGCAGCCGGAACCGGACAGTGGGGGCTTTCTTT. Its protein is CASSRNRTVGAFF.

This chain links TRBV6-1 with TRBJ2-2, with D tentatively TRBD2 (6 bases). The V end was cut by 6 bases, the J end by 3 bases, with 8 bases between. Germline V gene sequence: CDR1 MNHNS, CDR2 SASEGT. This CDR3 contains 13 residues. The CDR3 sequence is CASSRDYTGELFF. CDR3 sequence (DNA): TGTGCCAGCAGCCGGGACTACACCGGGGAGCTGTTTTTT.

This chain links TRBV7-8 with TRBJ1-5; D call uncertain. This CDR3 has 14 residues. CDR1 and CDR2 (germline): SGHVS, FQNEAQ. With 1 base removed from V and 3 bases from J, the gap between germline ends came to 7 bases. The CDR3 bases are TGTGCCAGCAGCTTAGATGACACCAATCAGCCCCAGCATTTT. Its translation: CASSLDDTNQPQHF.

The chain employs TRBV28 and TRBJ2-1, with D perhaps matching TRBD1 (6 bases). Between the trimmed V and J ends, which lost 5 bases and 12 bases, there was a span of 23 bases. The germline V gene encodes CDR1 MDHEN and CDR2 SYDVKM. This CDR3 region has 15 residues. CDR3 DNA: TGTGCCAGCAGTGCATCACCCGGGACAACCCAGGGGCAGTTCTTC. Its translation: CASSASPGTTQGQFF.

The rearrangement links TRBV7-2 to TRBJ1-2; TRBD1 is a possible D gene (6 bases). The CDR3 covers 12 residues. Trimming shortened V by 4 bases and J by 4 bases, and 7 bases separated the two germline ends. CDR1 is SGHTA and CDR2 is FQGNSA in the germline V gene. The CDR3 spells CASSSDSYGYTF. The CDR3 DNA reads TGTGCCAGCAGCTCGGACAGCTATGGCTACACCTTC.

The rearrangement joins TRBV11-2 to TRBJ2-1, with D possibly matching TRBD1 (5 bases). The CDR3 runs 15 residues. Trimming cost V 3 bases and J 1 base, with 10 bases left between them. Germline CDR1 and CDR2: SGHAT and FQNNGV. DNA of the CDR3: TGTGCCAGCAGCTTGGGGCGCCAGTCCTACAATGAGCAGTTCTTC. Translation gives CASSLGRQSYNEQFF.

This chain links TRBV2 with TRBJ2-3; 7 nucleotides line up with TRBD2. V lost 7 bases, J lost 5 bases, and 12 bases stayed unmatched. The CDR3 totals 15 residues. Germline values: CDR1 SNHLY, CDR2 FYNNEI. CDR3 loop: CASMEEREFRDTQYF. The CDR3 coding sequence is TGTGCCAGCATGGAGGAGCGGGAATTCAGAGATACGCAGTATTTT.

The CDR3 DNA sequence: TGTGCCAGCACCGATCGGGCGGGGTCCCTCGAGCAGTACTTC. Translated: CASTDRAGSLEQYF. This rearrangement joins TRBV5-4 to TRBJ2-7; possibly TRBD2 for D (6 bases). The ends were cut back, 6 bases at V and 6 bases at J, with 19 bases in the middle. This CDR3 is 14 amino acids long. Germline CDR1 reads SGHNT; CDR2 reads YYREEE (reference sequence). The full variable domain, its missing parts supplied by reference TRBV5-4 and TRBJ2-7, is ETGVTQSPTHLIKTRGQQVTLRCSSQSGHNTVSWYQQALGQGPQFIFQYYREEENGRGNFPPRFSGLQFPNYSSELNVNALELDDSALYLCASTDRAGSLEQYFGPGTRLTVT.

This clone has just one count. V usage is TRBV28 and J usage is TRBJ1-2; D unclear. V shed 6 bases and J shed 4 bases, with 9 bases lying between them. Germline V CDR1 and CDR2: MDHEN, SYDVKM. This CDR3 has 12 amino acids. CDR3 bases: TGTGCCAGCAGAACCTCCGGCTATGGCTACACCTTC. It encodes CASRTSGYGYTF.

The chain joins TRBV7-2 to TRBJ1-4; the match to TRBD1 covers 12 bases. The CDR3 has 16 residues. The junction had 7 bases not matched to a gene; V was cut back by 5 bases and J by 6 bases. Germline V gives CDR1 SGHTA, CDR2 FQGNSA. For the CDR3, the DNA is TGTGCCAGCAGCGTCGGGACAGGGGGCCTTTATGAAAAACTGTTTTTT. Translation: CASSVGTGGLYEKLFF. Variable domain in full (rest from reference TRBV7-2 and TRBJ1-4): GAGVSQSPSNKVTEKGKDVELRCDPISGHTALYWYRQSLGQGLEFLIYFQGNSAPDKSGLPSDRFSAERTGGSVSTLTIQRTQQEDSAVYLCASSVGTGGLYEKLFFGSGTQLSVL.